This TCR beta chain was recorded in a study of blood T cells in healthy people across ages. A second PCR, run for roughly 7 to 11 cycles, used a sample-barcoded 5' primer plus a J-beta primer mix. A tag from a template-switch adaptor with 12 random nucleotides marked each cDNA molecule. Via MiXCR, TCRdb re-called the 5' RACE reads, giving one row per CDR3 protein. The sample has approximately 770,000 distinct CDR3 sequences, nearly 60% seen once. Germline CDR1 is SQVTM and CDR2 is ANQGSEA. Trimming took 4 bases from V and 5 from J, leaving 9 bases between them. The CDR3 runs 11 residues. Donors were systemically healthy Caucasian individuals from Russia aged 6 to 90 years. PBMCs numbering at least 6 million were isolated per sample. Extractions gave at least 6 micrograms of total RNA per sample.

Sequenced sample: blood. This clonotype was sampled from a man under 40 in good health. The V gene is TRBV29-1, the J gene TRBJ2-7; D is perhaps TRBD1 or TRBD2 (5 bases each). This CDR3 reads CSVGVGDEQYF. CDR3 nucleotide sequence: TGCAGCGTTGGTGTGGGGGACGAGCAGTACTTC.